Below, 4 T cell receptor beta chains from the same sample are listed, as sequenced in a study of tumor and adjacent non-tumor tissue in lung cancer. A modified ARM-PCR protocol with three rounds of nested PCR amplified TCRbeta. One entry per CDR3 protein, called by TCRdb with MiXCR from the multiplex PCR reads. The sample records 35,000 to 55,000 distinct CDR3 sequences, around 67% being singletons. This sample's RNA came from whole unsorted tissue. Distant lung tissue was collected more than 3 cm away from the tumor edge. The sample consisted of distant non-tumor lung tissue. The origin of the receptors is a woman in her forties with non-small cell lung cancer.

For this clonotype: Compared with germline, one end of the junction differs, possibly owing to a read error. This chain links TRBV6-1 with TRBJ2-1; D remains ambiguous. Germline loops: CDR1 MNHNS, CDR2 SASEGT. This CDR3 is built from 11 residues. The CDR3 bases are TGTGCCAGCAGTGATACCTTTGAGGAGTTCTTC. As protein: CASSDTFEEFF.

This sequence joins TRBV5-4 and TRBJ2-7, with 11 bases fitting TRBD2. Germline values: CDR1 SGHNT, CDR2 YYREEE (reference sequence). The CDR3 is made up of 16 amino acids. DNA of the CDR3: TGTACCGGCAGCTTGAATAGCGGGAGGGCCGGGTACGAGCAGTACTTC. It is translated as CTGSLNSGRAGYEQYF.

As concerns this clonotype: At one of its ends the junction is not consistent with the germline gene, which may arise from a read error. The gene calls are TRBV29-1 and TRBJ2-1, with D perhaps matching TRBD1 (5 bases). CDR1 and CDR2 from the germline V gene are SQVTM and ANQGSEA. The CDR3 is 14 residues long. The CDR3 protein is CSVAAVQVYNEQLF. CDR3 in DNA: TGCAGCGTTGCCGCGGTACAGGTCTACAATGAGCAGTTATTC.

Points on this clonotype: Relative to the germline gene, one junction end is altered; a read error may explain this. V gene TRBV6-6 combines with J gene TRBJ1-1, with 8 bases that match TRBD1. Germline assignment: CDR1 MNHNY and CDR2 SVGAGI (reference sequence). The CDR3 runs to 12 residues. CDR3 in amino acids: CASRTGKSEAFF. The CDR3, as DNA: TGTGCCAGTAGGACAGGGAAATCCGAAGCCTTCTTT.